This TCR beta chain is drawn from a study of CD8+CD57+ T cells in acquired aplastic anemia. Those patients picked for sequencing had displayed CD8+CD57+ cell expansion on flow cytometry. Using genomic DNA as the template, TCR beta VDJ and CDR3 profiling was carried out. TCRdb reprocessed the reads with MiXCR, giving one entry per CDR3 protein. The top ten clones hold around 29% of a sample with 90,000 to 150,000 distinct CDR3 sequences, over 55% of them seen once. CDR1 is SNHLY, CDR2 FYNNEI, per germline. This CDR3 has 12 residues. V was shortened by 11 bases and J by 4 bases, with 14 bases between the two germline ends.

Input material: sorted CD4+, CD8+, or CD8+CD57+ T cells (not recorded which) from PBMCs. The origin of this receptor is a human donor with aplastic anemia. This chain links TRBV2 with TRBJ1-2; tentatively, D is TRBD1 (5 bases). In DNA form, the CDR3 reads TGTGCCTTCAGACAGACCTTCTATGGCTACACCTTC. It yields the protein CAFRQTFYGYTF.